The T cell receptor beta chain described here comes from a study of response to subunit inactivated influenza vaccine. This clonotype was observed a few times. This CDR3 is 16 amino acids long. Deletions cut 4 bases from V and 4 bases from J, with 19 bases between. In germline, CDR1 is SGHRS, CDR2 YFSETQ. TCRdb analysed the RT-PCR reads with MiXCR anew, one entry per CDR3 protein. The table shows around 190,000 distinct CDR3 sequences, with about a tenth occurring only once. V usage is TRBV5-1 and J usage is TRBJ2-3; D perhaps matches TRBD2 (7 bases). The source of this sequence is a man aged 45-60 years who received an inactivated influenza vaccine. The sample consisted of non-naive T cells sorted from PBMCs, taken on the day of vaccination. The CDR3 loop is CASSPGGGAAADTQYF. The CDR3 DNA is TGCGCCAGCAGCCCTGGCGGGGGCGCGGCCGCAGATACGCAGTATTTT.